One and the same sample provided the 15 T cell receptor beta chains below, sequenced in a study of blood T cell repertoires in COVID-19. Profiling relied on immunoSEQ multiplex PCR, and the TCRdb table lists in-frame clones only, not all of them. In the table there are roughly 63,000 clones, roughly 80% of which are singletons. What was sequenced was peripheral blood. The receptors were gathered from a human donor in a cohort sampled during active COVID-19.

The chain uses TRBV29-1 and TRBJ1-5, with TRBD1 matching 8 bases. The germline gives CDR1 SQVTM, CDR2 ANQGSEA. Trimming took 5 bases from V and 4 from J; bases not matched to a gene: 4. This CDR3 region has 13 residues. CDR3 in DNA: TGCAGCGTTAAAACAGGGGGAAATCAGCCCCAGCATTTT. Translated: CSVKTGGNQPQHF.

This clone was detected once. This rearrangement joins TRBV21-1 to TRBJ2-1; the tabulated D call, TRBD2, remains unverified against the DNA. TRBV21-1 is recorded as a pseudogene. The CDR3 sequence is 15 residues long. CDR3 region: CASSTGLAGVNEQFF. The CDR3 nucleotides are TGTGCCAGCAGCACCGGACTAGCGGGAGTAAATGAGCAGTTCTTC.

A single count supports this clone. V is TRBV4-3 and J is TRBJ2-3; 11 bases line up with TRBD1. This CDR3 comprises 15 residues. Germline values: CDR1 LGHNA, CDR2 YSLEER. Losses at the gene ends were 3 bases for V and 3 bases for J; bases not matched to a gene: 2. The CDR3 sequence is CASSQGQGGTDTQYF. CDR3 coding DNA: TGCGCCAGCAGCCAGGGACAGGGGGGGACAGATACGCAGTATTTT.

This clone has just a few counts. This chain uses TRBV28 with TRBJ2-7, with TRBD1 matching over 8 bases. Looked up from germline, CDR1 is MDHEN and CDR2 is SYDVKM. Trimming removed 5 bases from V and 5 bases from J; junction bases left unmatched: 11. This CDR3 has 15 amino acids. The CDR3: CASSPQGAGGDEQYF. In DNA form, the CDR3 reads TGTGCCAGCAGTCCCCAGGGGGCGGGCGGCGACGAGCAGTACTTC.

V usage is TRBV7-9 and J usage is TRBJ1-1; 7 positions match TRBD1. CDR1 is SEHNR and CDR2 is FQNEAQ in the germline V gene (reference sequence). Losses at the gene ends were 5 bases for V and 4 bases for J; bases not matched to a gene: 13. The CDR3 sequence is 16 residues long. The CDR3 DNA follows: TGTGCCAGCAGCGCAAAAGAGACAGGGTGGAGCACTGAAGCTTTCTTT. It is translated as CASSAKETGWSTEAFF. The variable domain in full, completed from reference TRBV7-9 and TRBJ1-1, reads DTGVSQNPRHKITKRGQNVTFRCDPISEHNRLYWYRQTLGQGPEFLTYFQNEAQLEKSRLLSDRFSAERPKGSFSTLEIQRTEQGDSAMYLCASSAKETGWSTEAFFGQGTRLTVV.

This clone has a handful of counts. This chain connects TRBV4-3 to TRBJ2-7; 9 nucleotides line up with TRBD2. The V and J ends lost 0 bases and 3 bases, in that order; junction bases with no gene match: 6. The CDR3 runs to 16 residues. The germline CDR1 and CDR2 sequences are LGHNA and YSLEER. The CDR3 DNA follows: TGCGCCAGCAGCCAAGATAGGGCTAGCGGGAACTACGAGCAGTACTTC. This codes for CASSQDRASGNYEQYF.

This clone was counted a single time. The chain joins TRBV2 to TRBJ1-4; 10 positions agree with TRBD1. The CDR3 covers 13 residues. V was pared by 6 bases and J by 14 bases, with 9 bases of the junction left unmatched. Germline V gives CDR1 SNHLY, CDR2 FYNNEI. The CDR3 DNA reads TGTGCCAGCAGGAGGACAGGGGGTGGCTTGCTGTTTTTT. Its protein product is CASRRTGGGLLFF.

The V gene is TRBV6-6, the J gene TRBJ2-3; a weak D match, TRBD2 (5 bases). The germline CDR1 and CDR2 sequences are MNHNY and SVGAGI (reference sequence). There are 15 residues in the CDR3. V lost 0 bases and J 0 bases, leaving 7 bases between the germline ends. As DNA, the CDR3 is TGTGCCAGCAGTTACTCGAGGACTAGCACAGATACGCAGTATTTT. It codes for CASSYSRTSTDTQYF.

There are a few counts of this clone. The chain is built from TRBV4-1 and TRBJ2-1; possibly TRBD2 for D (6 bases). CDR3 length equals 16 residues. Looked up from germline, CDR1 is MGHRA and CDR2 is YSYEKL. V was trimmed by 1 base and J by 10 bases, leaving 20 bases between them. The CDR3 nucleotides are TGCGCCAGCAGCCAAGTTGAAGGCTCGTCGCGGGGAGAGCAGTTCTTC. Its translation: CASSQVEGSSRGEQFF.

V gene TRBV6-6 combines with J gene TRBJ2-5; TRBD1 matches 8 bases. This CDR3 has 16 amino acids. Germline lookup yields CDR1 MNHNY and CDR2 SVGAGI (reference sequence). V shed 2 bases and J 5 bases; nucleotides not matched to a gene: 10. CDR3 DNA: TGTGCCAGCAGTTACCCCTTCAGGGGGCCGGAGGAGACCCAGTACTTC. Translating gives CASSYPFRGPEETQYF.

This clone was counted a single time. The rearrangement links TRBV27 to TRBJ2-3, with 8 bases that match TRBD2. V trimming: 5 bases; J trimming: 5 bases; junction bases outside the gene matches: 9. The CDR3 loop spans 15 amino acids. The germline V gene has CDR1 MNHEY and CDR2 SMNVEV (reference sequence). The CDR3 is CASSRAGALLDTQYF. As DNA, the CDR3 is TGTGCCAGCAGTAGAGCGGGGGCCCTGCTAGATACGCAGTATTTT.

This clone has just a few counts. The chain uses TRBV4-1 and TRBJ1-6, with 8 bases matching TRBD1. The V gene's germline CDR1 is MGHRA and CDR2 YSYEKL. The V segment lost 4 bases and the J segment 9 bases; nucleotides outside the gene matches: 5. CDR3 length: 14 residues. CDR3 residues: CASSRQGASSPLHF. The CDR3 bases are TGCGCCAGCAGCCGGCAGGGGGCCAGTTCACCCCTCCACTTT.

This clone has just a few counts. The chain links TRBV27 to TRBJ2-2, with 11 bases fitting TRBD2. The CDR3 runs to 16 residues. Trimming removed 4 bases from V and 2 bases from J; junction bases left unmatched: 3. Germline CDR1 is MNHEY and CDR2 is SMNVEV (reference sequence). CDR3 DNA sequence: TGTGCCAGCAGTTACGGGACTAGCGGAAACACCGGGGAGCTGTTTTTT. Translating gives CASSYGTSGNTGELFF.

The chain employs TRBV19 and TRBJ2-6, with a tentative D call TRBD1 (5 bases). V was clipped by 7 bases and J by 4 bases, with 17 bases between them. This CDR3 region has 16 residues. CDR1 LNHDA and CDR2 SQIVND come from the germline V gene (reference sequence). This CDR3 is CASTLFRVSGANVLTF. CDR3 DNA: TGTGCCAGTACCCTATTCAGGGTTTCCGGGGCCAACGTCCTGACTTTC.

The chain links TRBV30 to TRBJ1-1; D is possibly TRBD1 (5 bases). The CDR3 is made up of 13 amino acids. From germline, CDR1 is GTSNPN and CDR2 SVGIG (reference sequence). V was pared by 3 bases and J by 5 bases, with 13 bases between. DNA of the CDR3: TGTGCCTGGAGGAGGTCCCAGGGAACTGAAGCTTTCTTT. It translates to CAWRRSQGTEAFF.